This T cell receptor (beta chain) was sequenced during a study of monozygotic twins with inflammatory bowel disease. The CDR3 extends over 14 amino acids. TCRdb re-called the 5' RACE reads and catalogs CDR3 proteins one per entry, DNA excluded. This listing includes more than 300,000 distinct CDR3 sequences. The sequencing input was blood. The receptor was isolated from a human donor with ulcerative colitis or Crohn's disease, or a healthy co-twin of an affected twin (not recorded which). The chain is built from TRBV12-3 or TRBV12-4 and TRBJ1-5. The CDR3 sequence: CASTEGLSNQPQHF.